This T cell receptor (beta chain) was sequenced during a study of T cell repertoires in cytomegalovirus infection. Study-level findings and limits: Clonotype analysis showed dominance of the ex vivo response by HLA-C-restricted CMV-specific TCR beta clonotypes.

Remarks on this clonotype: Its antigen is as yet unknown.

The trim removed 3 bases at V and 5 bases at J, leaving 1 base unmatched. CDR1 and CDR2 (germline): MNHEY, SMNVEV (reference sequence). This CDR3 region has 13 residues. Each CDR3 protein gets one entry after TCRdb re-called the reads with MiXCR. The repertoire consists of 70,000 to 95,000 distinct CDR3 sequences, with 25% to 30% occurring once and the leading ten covering approximately 75%. The source material was CD8+ T cells from cultured PBMCs, sampled from culture after CMV antigen stimulation. The sequence came from a human donor in good health (CMV status not recorded). Some clones in this sample may be carry-over from other donors' samples. V and J are TRBV27 and TRBJ1-5; 7 bases match TRBD1. In DNA form, the CDR3 reads TGTGCCAGCAGTTTTCAGGGGGATCAGCCCCAGCATTTT. As protein: CASSFQGDQPQHF.